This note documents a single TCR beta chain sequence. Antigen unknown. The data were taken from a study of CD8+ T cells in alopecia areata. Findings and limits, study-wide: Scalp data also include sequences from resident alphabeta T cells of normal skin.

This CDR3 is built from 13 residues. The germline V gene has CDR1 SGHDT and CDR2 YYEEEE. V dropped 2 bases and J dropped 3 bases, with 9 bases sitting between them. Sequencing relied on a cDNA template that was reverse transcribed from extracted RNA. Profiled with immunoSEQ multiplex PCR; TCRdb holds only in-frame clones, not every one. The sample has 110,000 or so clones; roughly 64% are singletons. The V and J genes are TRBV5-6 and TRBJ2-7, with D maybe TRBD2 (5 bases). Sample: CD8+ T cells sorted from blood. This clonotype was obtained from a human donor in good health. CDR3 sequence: CASSFGLGYEQYF. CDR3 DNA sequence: TGTGCCAGCAGCTTCGGACTGGGCTACGAGCAGTACTTC.